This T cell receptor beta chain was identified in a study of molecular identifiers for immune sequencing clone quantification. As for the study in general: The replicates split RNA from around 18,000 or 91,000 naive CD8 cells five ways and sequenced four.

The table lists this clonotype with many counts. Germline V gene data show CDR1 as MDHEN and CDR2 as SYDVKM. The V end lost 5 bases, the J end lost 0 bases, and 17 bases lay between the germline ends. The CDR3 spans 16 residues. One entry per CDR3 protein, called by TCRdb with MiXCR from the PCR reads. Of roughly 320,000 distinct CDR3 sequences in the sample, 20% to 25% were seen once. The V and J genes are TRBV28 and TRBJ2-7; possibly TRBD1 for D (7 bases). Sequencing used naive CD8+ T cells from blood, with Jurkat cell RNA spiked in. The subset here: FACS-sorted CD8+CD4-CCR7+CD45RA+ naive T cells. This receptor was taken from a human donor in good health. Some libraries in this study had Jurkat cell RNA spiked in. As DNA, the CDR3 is TGTGCCAGCAGTCACAACAGGGGACTGAACTCCTACGAGCAGTACTTC. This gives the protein CASSHNRGLNSYEQYF. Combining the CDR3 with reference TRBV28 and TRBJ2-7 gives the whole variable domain DVKVTQSSRYLVKRTGEKVFLECVQDMDHENMFWYRQDPGLGLRLIYFSYDVKMKEKGDIPEGYSVSREKKERFSLILESASTNQTSMYLCASSHNRGLNSYEQYFGPGTRLTVT.